The source of this T cell receptor (beta chain) is a study of T-cell reconstitution after alpha-beta-depleted transplantation in children. General study findings and limits: Several hundred expanded graft clones reportedly were the source of alpha-beta T cells about two months after transplant. Newly generated T cells supplied most T-cell counts and diversity one year post-transplant. There were some patients whose high TCRbeta diversity at day 60 came from surviving recipient T cells and thymic progenitors.

This clonotype was seen ten or more times. Its target is not known. Unique molecular identifiers were used to barcode this TCRbeta library. TCRdb re-analysed the PCR reads in MiXCR, keeping a single row per CDR3 protein. The sample lists 100,000 to 130,000 distinct CDR3 sequences; about 6.4% were seen once. The sample here was PBMCs, mostly from graft donor cells, taken 360 days after TCRalphabeta/CD19-depleted stem cell transplant. The receptor's source is a male patient between 2 and 15 years old who had a stem cell transplant for acute lymphoblastic leukemia, so the T cells may come from the graft donor.

The CDR3 DNA follows: TGTGCCAGCAGTTACCCCCGCTACAATGAGCAGTTCTTC. Protein product: CASSYPRYNEQFF. J is TRBJ2-1 and V is TRBV6-2 or TRBV6-3; D call uncertain. In germline, CDR1 is MNHEY, CDR2 SVGEGT. The CDR3 is made up of 13 amino acids. V lost 2 bases to trimming and J lost 3 bases, with 5 bases between them.